These T cell receptor beta chains were read from a single sample in a study of T cells in Graves' hyperthyroidism and ophthalmopathy. TCRdb reprocessed the multiplex PCR reads via MiXCR and lists one record per CDR3 protein. The sample has hundreds of thousands of distinct CDR3 sequences; 45% are singletons. Sequences were obtained from peripheral blood or thyroid tissue (not recorded which). These receptors originate from an adult man with Graves' disease, either hyperthyroidism or ophthalmopathy (not recorded which). The CDR3 runs from the conserved cysteine through the conserved F or W. Each record gives: V gene, J gene, D gene, clone size, CDR3 DNA, CDR3 protein. A D gene is named only where the DNA matches it firmly. Clone size, where shown, is once, few, many, or a class for clones that have expanded.

>TRBV6-1|TRBJ1-1|.|.
TGTGCCAGCAGCCAAGATAAGGGAAGCATGAACACTGAAGCTTTCTTT
CASSQDKGSMNTEAFF
>TRBV12-3/TRBV12-4|TRBJ2-6|.|.
TGTGCCAGCAGCTTGGCCAGGGGCGGTGGGGCCAACGTCCTGACTTTC
CASSLARGGGANVLTF
>TRBV7-9|TRBJ1-5|.|.
TGTGCCAGCAGCCAAGATTACGGGATTAGCAATCAGCCCCAGCATTTT
CASSQDYGISNQPQHF
>TRBV7-2|TRBJ2-7|TRBD2|many
TGTGCCAGCAGCCTGGGACTAGCAAGCGAGCAGTACTTC
CASSLGLASEQYF
>TRBV2|TRBJ1-2|.|many
TGTGCCAGCAGTACAACCTCGACAGGCCCTGGCTACACCTTC
CASSTTSTGPGYTF
>TRBV14|TRBJ2-2|.|.
TGTGCCAGCAGCCAAGATCCGCCGATAATGAACACCGGGGAGCTGTTTTTT
CASSQDPPIMNTGELFF
>TRBV19|TRBJ1-5|.|few
TGTGCCAGTAGTTTCCGGGACGGAACTAATCAGCCCCAGCATTTT
CASSFRDGTNQPQHF
>TRBV7-9|TRBJ2-5|.|.
TGTGCCAGCAGTGCTATCCAACCCGGGGGCCAAGAGACCCAGTACTTC
CASSAIQPGGQETQYF
>TRBV6-1|TRBJ2-6|.|.
TGTGCCAGCATAGGAGGGGGGCCCGGGGCCAACGTCCTGACTTTC
CASIGGGPGANVLTF
>TRBV24-1|TRBJ1-2|TRBD1|many
TGTGCCACCAGTGATCCTGTCCCGGGACAGGGGGCGGAAGGCTACACCTTC
CATSDPVPGQGAEGYTF
>TRBV7-9|TRBJ2-2|.|.
TGTGCCAGCAGCTTAGAGGTAGCCGGCGGGGAGCTGTTTTTT
CASSLEVAGGELFF